These 13 T cell receptor beta chains were all obtained from the same sample, sequenced in a study of T-cell memory formation after mild COVID-19. Via MiXCR, TCRdb re-called the 5' RACE reads, giving one row per CDR3 protein. The data show 200,000 to 250,000 distinct CDR3 sequences, 15% to 19% seen once. Sequencing input: PBMCs or a T cell subset sorted from them (not recorded which). The origin of the receptors is an adult woman who had mild COVID-19 (a few samples of this study predate the infection). Cell type and time point are not known.

The chain uses TRBV6-6 and TRBJ2-5; the D call may be TRBD1 or TRBD2 (6 bases each). Trimming stripped 8 bases from V and 5 bases from J, with 15 bases between. CDR3 length equals 13 residues. The germline gives CDR1 MNHNY, CDR2 SVGAGI (reference sequence). CDR3 in amino acids: CASLRGVGETQYF. DNA of the CDR3: TGTGCCAGCCTTAGGGGGGTCGGGGAGACCCAGTACTTC.

CDR3 nucleotides: TGCGCCAGCAGCCAAGAAGGACAGGGTGGATATGGCTACACCTTC. Residues: CASSQEGQGGYGYTF. The J gene is TRBJ1-2, the V gene TRBV4-1; TRBD1 matches at 8 bases. Looked up from germline, CDR1 is MGHRA and CDR2 is YSYEKL. This CDR3 comprises 15 residues. The V gene end was trimmed by 0 bases and the J gene end by 5 bases; junction bases not matched to a gene: 5.

The table lists this clonotype with a few counts. The CDR3 sequence: CSASLLAGGPGEQFF. The CDR3, as DNA: TGCAGTGCAAGCCTCCTAGCGGGAGGGCCCGGGGAGCAGTTCTTC. V is TRBV20-1 and J is TRBJ2-1, with 12 bases that match TRBD2. This CDR3 is built from 15 residues. Trimming removed 6 bases from V and 10 bases from J; junction bases left unmatched: 13. In germline, CDR1 is DFQATT, CDR2 SNEGSKA (reference sequence).

The chain has TRBV6-2 or TRBV6-3 and TRBJ2-1; 8 bases line up with TRBD2. Trimming took 6 bases from V and 5 from J; bases not matched to a gene: 12. There are 16 residues in the CDR3. Germline V gene lookup returns CDR1 MNHEY and CDR2 SVGEGT. The CDR3 bases are TGTGCCAGCAGAATAATAGGACTAGCAGGTGACAATGAGCAGTTCTTC. It codes for CASRIIGLAGDNEQFF.

The V call is TRBV3-1, the J call TRBJ1-5; perhaps TRBD1 as D (5 bases). The V end was cut by 3 bases, the J end by 6 bases, with 9 bases between. Germline loops: CDR1 LGHDT, CDR2 YNNKEL (reference sequence). The CDR3 loop spans 13 amino acids. The CDR3 nucleotides read TGTGCCAGCAGCCAGGGGGGTACTCAGCCCCAGCATTTT. It codes for CASSQGGTQPQHF.

This clonotype occurred many times. This chain links TRBV6-5 with TRBJ1-6; D remains unclear. The V gene's germline CDR1 is MNHEY and CDR2 SVGAGI. V lost 6 bases, J lost 1 base, and 13 bases lay in between. This CDR3 has 16 amino acids. For the CDR3, the DNA is TGTGCCAGCAGCCCCGGTCATAGATCCTATAATTCACCCCTCCACTTT. Amino acids: CASSPGHRSYNSPLHF.

This clonotype was recorded many times. The V gene is TRBV5-1, the J gene TRBJ2-1; D not certain. Deletions cut 4 bases from V and 4 bases from J, with 9 bases between. This CDR3 region has 13 residues. Germline V CDR1 and CDR2: SGHRS, YFSETQ. The CDR3: CASSVGQYNEQFF. CDR3 bases: TGCGCCAGCAGCGTCGGGCAGTACAATGAGCAGTTCTTC.

The table lists this clonotype with many counts. The V gene is TRBV7-3, the J gene TRBJ2-3; the D gene could be TRBD1 or TRBD2 (5 bases each). CDR1 is SGHTA and CDR2 is FQGTGA in the germline V gene. The CDR3 runs to 14 residues. Trimming took off 3 bases at V and 2 bases at J, with 9 bases between the two ends. This CDR3 reads CASSLGVSTDTQYF. The CDR3 DNA reads as TGTGCCAGCAGCTTGGGGGTATCCACAGATACGCAGTATTTT.

This chain connects TRBV11-3 to TRBJ2-5; TRBD2 aligns across 10 bases. This CDR3 region has 16 residues. Trimming removed 0 bases from V and 2 bases from J; junction bases left unmatched: 3. CDR1 is SGHNT, CDR2 YENEEA, per germline. CDR3 in amino acids: CASSLDGTSVQETQYF. For the CDR3, the DNA is TGTGCCAGCAGCTTAGATGGGACTAGCGTTCAAGAGACCCAGTACTTC.

This clonotype has just a few counts. V and J are TRBV2 and TRBJ2-7; D remains ambiguous. CDR1 is SNHLY and CDR2 is FYNNEI in the germline V gene. With 2 bases removed from V and 4 bases from J, the gap between germline ends came to 9 bases. The CDR3 totals 13 residues. In DNA, the CDR3 is TGTGCCAGCAGTGAAAGGCCTTTTTACGAGCAGTACTTC. Translation gives CASSERPFYEQYF.

This clonotype was picked up a small number of times. The chain joins TRBV9 to TRBJ2-1, with 11 nucleotides matching TRBD2. Trimming removed 2 bases from V and 5 bases from J; junction bases left unmatched: 6. CDR1 and CDR2 (germline): SGDLS, YYNGEE. The CDR3 runs 16 residues. In nucleotides, the CDR3 is TGTGCCAGCAGCGTTAGCGGGGGGGCGGTAAACAATGAGCAGTTCTTC. Translation gives CASSVSGGAVNNEQFF.

This clonotype was observed a handful of times. The CDR3 DNA is TGTGCCAGCAGCCAACCCACTAGCGGTGAGCAGTTCTTC. Translated: CASSQPTSGEQFF. This chain uses TRBV3-1 with TRBJ2-1, with 8 positions matching TRBD2. V was clipped by 2 bases and J by 9 bases; unmatched bases: 3. Germline CDR1 and CDR2: LGHDT and YNNKEL (reference sequence). This CDR3 has 13 residues.

This clonotype appeared a few times. V gene TRBV3-1 combines with J gene TRBJ1-5, with D uncertain. CDR3 size: 14 residues. V lost 6 bases and J 2 bases, leaving 11 bases between the germline ends. Germline CDR1 reads LGHDT; CDR2 reads YNNKEL (reference sequence). In nucleotides, the CDR3 is TGTGCCAGCAGTCCAGACATGGGCAATCAGCCCCAGCATTTT. It is translated as CASSPDMGNQPQHF.